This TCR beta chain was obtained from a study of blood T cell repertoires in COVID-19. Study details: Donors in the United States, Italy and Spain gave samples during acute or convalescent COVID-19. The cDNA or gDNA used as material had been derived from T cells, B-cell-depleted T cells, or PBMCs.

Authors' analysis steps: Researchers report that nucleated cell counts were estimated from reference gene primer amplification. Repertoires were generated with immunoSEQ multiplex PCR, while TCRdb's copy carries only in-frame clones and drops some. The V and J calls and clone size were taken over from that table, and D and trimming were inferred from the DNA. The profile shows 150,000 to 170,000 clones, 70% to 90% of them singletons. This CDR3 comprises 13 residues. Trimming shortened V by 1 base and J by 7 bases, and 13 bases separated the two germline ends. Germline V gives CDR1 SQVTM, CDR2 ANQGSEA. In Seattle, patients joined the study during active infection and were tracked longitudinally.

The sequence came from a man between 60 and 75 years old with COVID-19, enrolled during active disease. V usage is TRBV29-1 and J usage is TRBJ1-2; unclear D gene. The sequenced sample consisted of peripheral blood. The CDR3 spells CSVEVAGKGGYTF. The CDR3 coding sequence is TGCAGCGTTGAAGTTGCGGGGAAGGGTGGCTACACCTTC.